Each of the 6 T cell receptor beta chains below was sequenced from the same sample in a study of T cells in localized non-small cell lung cancer. Generated by immunoSEQ multiplex PCR, the TCRdb table keeps only in-frame clones and is missing some. The sample contains 30,000 or so clones, 88% of which appear only once. The sample in question was peripheral blood, obtained before any cancer treatment. These receptor sequences come from a female donor older than 55 with stage III squamous cell lung carcinoma.

CDR3 protein: CASSSLTAGLYNEQFF. CDR3 DNA: TGTGCCAGCAGTTCCTTGACAGCGGGTCTATACAATGAGCAGTTCTTC. The rearrangement links TRBV28 to TRBJ2-1; TRBD2 might be the D (6 bases). Germline V gives CDR1 MDHEN, CDR2 SYDVKM. V was cut by 4 bases and J by 4 bases, with 17 bases left in between. The CDR3 length is 16 residues.

The CDR3 coding sequence is TGTGCCAGCAGCTTCCGTGGGATCCAGGCGCTCTCTGGAAACACCATATATTTT. Its translation is CASSFRGIQALSGNTIYF. The chain is built from TRBV5-6 and TRBJ1-3, with unresolved D. The CDR3 contains 18 residues. V shed 2 bases and J shed 0 bases, with 18 bases lying between them. Germline V gene data show CDR1 as SGHDT and CDR2 as YYEEEE.

The chain employs TRBV5-1 and TRBJ1-1; 10 nucleotides agree with TRBD1. This CDR3 region has 14 residues. J lost 1 base, V lost 6 bases, and 3 bases had no gene match. Germline V gives CDR1 SGHRS, CDR2 YFSETQ. The CDR3 DNA sequence: TGCGCCAGCACCCGGACAGGGGGGAACACTGAAGCTTTCTTT. Amino acids: CASTRTGGNTEAFF.

The CDR3 DNA sequence: TGTGCCAGCAGCCAATGGGGGTCCGGCCGAACCGCCTACAATGAGCAGTTCTTC. Its translation: CASSQWGSGRTAYNEQFF. V usage is TRBV14 and J usage is TRBJ2-1; D is perhaps TRBD1 or TRBD2 (5 bases each). This CDR3 is built from 18 residues. The ends were cut back, 2 bases at V and 2 bases at J, with 19 bases in the middle. Per germline, CDR1 SGHDN and CDR2 FVKESK.

The V and J genes are TRBV10-3 and TRBJ2-2; unclear D gene. CDR1 and CDR2 (germline): ENHRY, SYGVKD. CDR3 length: 15 residues. V lost 10 bases to trimming and J lost 1 base, with 16 bases between them. The CDR3, as DNA: TGTGCCACCCGGACGGACCCGATGAACACCGGGGAGCTGTTTTTT. Protein: CATRTDPMNTGELFF.

The CDR3 coding sequence is TGTGCCAGCAGATCCACAGTGAACACTGAAGCTTTCTTT. Amino acids: CASRSTVNTEAFF. The V call is TRBV6-5, the J call TRBJ1-1; no reliable D call. CDR1 is MNHEY, CDR2 SVGAGI, per germline. Trimming took 6 bases from V and 0 from J, leaving 8 bases between them. The CDR3 loop spans 13 amino acids.